This TCR beta chain was documented in a study of blood T cell repertoires in COVID-19 (dated by TCRdb to between 2020 and 2021). Looking at the study overall: Collaborator samples came from the United States, Italy and Spain and covered acute and convalescent phases of COVID-19. The samples were drawn from the first 160 participants of the ongoing ImmuneRACE study and from over a thousand subjects provided by 6 global collaborators. Where available, HLA class I and class II types were taken from metadata supplied by the sample provider and were not determined by assay-based typing. Nearly every sample came with metadata listing a de-identified subject ID, COVID-19 status, age in years and sex. The repertoires were released in a freely available public database intended as a resource for research on the immune response to SARS-CoV-2. Subjects who had been exposed to COVID-19, were actively infected with it, or had recovered from it provided the deeply sampled blood TCRbeta repertoires that made up the dataset. The prospective study material was composed of cDNA or gDNA derived from T cells, B-cell-depleted T cells, or PBMCs.

Results and caveats for the whole study, not just this receptor: The quantity of clinical and demographic metadata differed by source and by participant and was supplied without curation.

In the prospective study, participants were roughly 18 to 95 years old, resided in 20 to 30 geographic areas of the United States, and were enrolled through a virtual design. In the prospective study, participants were assigned to cohorts based on the clinical history participants reported in a screening survey and a study questionnaire. Recovered participants in ImmuneRACE Cohort 3 were defined by two consecutive negative NP/OP PCR tests, clearance by a healthcare professional, or resolution of symptoms. In the prospective study, mobile phlebotomists collected whole blood, serum and a nasopharyngeal or oropharyngeal swab from each participant. Additional blood draws and questionnaires over an approximately 2-month period could optionally be provided by prospective study participants. Before DNA extraction, prospective study blood samples were shipped either frozen or at room temperature. Notes on this clone: The antigen this receptor binds is unknown. The input lacks base qualities; no much larger clone sits a single base away.

The immunoSEQ Assay, a bias-controlled multiplex PCR, was used to amplify TCRbeta CDR3 regions from genomic DNA. Regarding the original processing steps: The number of nucleated cells in each sample was estimated by amplification of reference gene primers within the assay. To quantify the absolute abundance of each unique TCRbeta CDR3 rearrangement, sequence reads were collapsed and filtered. For each sample, productive Simpson clonality was calculated by taking the square root of Simpson's diversity index across productive rearrangements. Imported from immuneACCESS, the table was reduced by TCRdb to in-frame sequences with V and J called. These copies leave out some clones; in studies compared against another copy, an unresolved V gene accounts for under half, and the cause of the remainder is not known. V and J calls plus clone size are reproduced from that table; the DNA served to infer D and trimming. In all, the sample holds about 64,000 clones, and 88% of those were seen once. Around 10% of the sample rests with the top ten.

The TCR originated in a woman aged 40 to 49 who had recovered from COVID-19. The material sequenced was PBMCs or T cells enriched from blood (not recorded which).

This receptor carries the CDR3 CASSTTTGGTEAFF. The nucleotide sequence reads as follows: TGTGCCAGCAGCACCACGACAGGGGGCACTGAAGCTTTCTTT. The V gene is TRBV5-5 and the J gene is TRBJ1-1, and 9 bases in between align with TRBD1. The CDR3 has 14 amino acids, counting the end cysteine and phenylalanine. Solely the CDR3 DNA is kept, with 42 bases framed from the first base. The germline V and J ends show losses of 4 bases and 4 bases respectively, and no gene match explains 5 bases of the junction. Sequences SGHKS (CDR1) and YYEKEE (CDR2) are obtained from the germline V gene (reference sequence).